This record covers a single TCR beta chain. Its antigen is still unknown. Within one base of it there is no much larger clone, and no base qualities were kept. The data belong to a study of cytomegalovirus exposure and HLA in healthy donors (dated by TCRdb to about 2017). Some background on the complete study: An earlier analysis of 587 of the donors reported 250 to 300 Gb of sequence data and 100 million to 130 million unique TCR beta sequences from roughly 180 million T cells. The study was designed to test whether signatures of past pathogen exposure could be identified by cataloging public T cell receptors. Using immunosequencing, the study profiled T cell repertoires from 500 to 800 subjects and related those repertoires to cytomegalovirus serostatus. On average, around 200,000 unique TCR beta nucleotide sequences were sequenced per donor among roughly 430 genotyped donors of the cohort, with roughly 18% of those sequences being non-productive. About 300 gigabases of sequencing data and around 87 million unique TCR sequences were included in an early release covering 550 to 800 HLA-typed donors. Five DR-DQ haplotypes were treated as single units for association and clustering because of strong linkage in the cohort. Donor age, sex, ethnicity and CMV serostatus were compiled together with the repertoire data. Genome-wide SNP genotypes for about three fifths of the roughly 670 donors were used in a later genetic analysis, which treated that subset as a discovery cohort. Typing coverage varied by locus: about 620-640 donors for A, B, C, DRB1 and DQB1; more than 500 for DQA1; around 610 for DPA1; fewer than 480 for DPB1. In addition to the first cohort of roughly 670 subjects, a separate validation cohort of 100 to 150 different subjects was used. Rather than drawing on any new phenotypic data, the later analysis identified candidate immune exposures from TCR beta sequences and the way those sequences occurred across donors. In an earlier analysis of 587 of the donors, high-throughput TCR beta sequencing was used to judge whether each TCR beta V gene segment behaved as functional or pseudogenic. All discovery cohort repertoires had been generated using a single sequencing platform. HLA typing covered class I and class II loci at four-digit resolution. To predict cytomegalovirus infection status, the study brought together high-throughput TCR immunosequencing, statistical association of individual TCRs with disease status, and machine learning. Of the approximately 400 genotyped donors, 65% to 90% were placed in the genetic ancestry cluster associated with self-reported Caucasian donors. A later analysis re-examined previously published TCR beta repertoires from just over 650 donors and added high-resolution HLA genotyping to investigate patterns of TCR occurrence. General findings and caveats noted by the study authors: The sequencing pipeline was judged likely to have produced a cluster of highly shared sequence variants as a technical artifact. Only TCR beta chains were sequenced in this cohort, and the absence of alpha or paired-chain data limited detectable features. Most TCR sequences were seen in very few donors, while some public TCRs were found in many individuals. In a later analysis, TCR association rates were found to vary across HLA loci, with the most associated TCRs seen for DRB1 alleles and the fewest for HLA-C alleles. Broadly in line with IMGT annotations, most TCR beta V segments showed up in productive rearrangements about 87% or about 30% of the time in an earlier analysis of 450 to 750 of the donors. The authors suggested that the approach could potentially be generalized to other disease states and immunological phenotypes. In a later analysis, several top co-occurrence clusters were reported to appear linked to parvovirus B19, influenza, CMV and Epstein-Barr virus. Assigning TCR associations to individual alleles was difficult when HLA alleles, especially DR and DQ, strongly co-occurred. Some 15 rarely observed V segments, including chromosome 9 orphons, were excluded from the earlier analysis of a few hundred of the donors because counts were too low. In a later analysis, most CMV-associated TCR beta chains were found to appear HLA-restricted, with HLA associations seemingly driven largely by CMV exposure. The study listed 150 to 200 TCR beta chains as associated with cytomegalovirus. Compared with equally common non-associated chains, HLA-associated TCR beta chains in a later analysis were more clonally expanded and had lower generation probabilities. Because some donors lacked HLA typing at each locus, the association tests relied only on the typed subset. Presence/absence analyses assumed roughly uniform sequencing depth across donors, an assumption that may not hold. Immune exposure information for the cohort was limited to CMV serostatus. At a false discovery rate of 0.05, a later analysis linked about 16,000 TCR beta sequences to specific HLA alleles. V-gene and J-gene trimming of TCR beta chains was associated with a missense DCLRE1C variant in a later genetic analysis, and the association was replicated in an independent cohort. In both the original and validation cohorts, the classifier was reported to diagnose cytomegalovirus status with high specificity and sensitivity. A few of the identified cytomegalovirus-associated TCR beta chains were confirmed in vitro to be specific for cytomegalovirus antigens. A further reported finding was that TCR beta sequences accurately predicted the HLA-A and HLA-B alleles for most subjects in the first cohort. Linkage disequilibrium might explain the correlated functional status among segregating V segments, but an unknown experimental factor could not be excluded. According to a later genetic analysis, donors in an Asian-associated ancestry cluster had fewer N-insertions in productive TCRs than the approximately 650-donor mean.

The library was generated by the immunoSEQ multiplex PCR assay. The multiplex PCR relied on a mix of 60 forward primers for TCR Vbeta segments and 13 reverse primers for TCR Jbeta segments. The CDR3 region of rearranged TCR beta genes was amplified from genomic DNA by a multiplex PCR assay. Amplified TCR beta libraries were sequenced as 87-base-pair reads on the Illumina HiSeq System. Per the authors' processing: Across the 600 to 700 repertoires, a later analysis counted tens of millions of unique TCR beta chains, some 11 million of which were shared by at least two donors. A nearest-neighbor algorithm error-corrected the raw reads and collapsed the reads into unique sequences, merging closely related sequences to remove PCR and sequencing errors. Alignment of CDR3 sequences to IMGT reference sequences was used to assign V, D and J gene segments. For a sequence to be retained, at least a six-nucleotide match to both a V gene segment and a J gene segment was required. A rearrangement was called productive if the CDR3 had no stop codons and remained in frame with V and J, and every other rearrangement was called non-productive. Following IMGT convention, CDR3 was defined as the stretch from the second conserved V-encoded cysteine up to the conserved J-encoded phenylalanine. In an earlier analysis of approximately 590 of the donors, sequences lacking an unambiguous match to a single V gene segment were excluded. In an earlier analysis of approximately 590 of the donors, a V segment was called functional when productive rearrangements were above 56.7%, and segregating when the standard deviation between donors exceeded 5%. To diagnose cytomegalovirus status from the catalog of TCR beta chain sequences, a statistical classification framework was built. In a later analysis, V and J genes were assigned by comparing TCR nucleotide sequences against IMGT/GENE-DB human TR gene sequences. A later analysis assigned CDR3 sequences and most-parsimonious VDJ recombination scenarios with the TCRdist pipeline. In a later analysis, every TCR beta chain was defined by the combination of its CDR3 amino acid sequence and its V-gene family, and reads without a unique V-gene family were dropped. A later analysis removed 450 to 600 highly shared, low-generation-probability nucleotide sequences to deal with suspected cross-contamination and a sequencing artifact. A later analysis calculated a clonal expansion index for each public chain from normalized within-repertoire ranks of inferred template counts. Generation probabilities in a later analysis came from a VDJ recombination model fitted to out-of-frame rearrangements, and those results were checked against IGoR. A later analysis scored TCR-TCR, TCR-HLA and TCR-CMV co-occurrence with hypergeometric tests, applying a repertoire-size bias correction to TCR pairs. In a later analysis, false discovery rates were estimated by permuting HLA or CMV assignments 20 times. In a later analysis, co-occurring TCRs were grouped with DBSCAN, and TCRdist sequence similarity was added when clustering was performed within HLA-allele-positive subsets. Repertoires with fewer than 30,000 or more than 120,000 public chains were left out of co-occurrence clustering, as were a handful of repertoires with anomalous nucleotide sharing. Imported from immuneACCESS, the table was reduced by TCRdb to in-frame sequences with V and J called. These copies leave out some clones; in studies compared against another copy, an unresolved V gene accounts for under half, and the cause of the remainder is not known. That table supplies the V and J calls and clone size; D and trimming were determined from the DNA. For this sample there are 100,000 or so clones; 78% appear just once. In total, the top ten clones hold roughly 4.5% of the sample.

The cohort consisted of some 670 healthy bone marrow donors. All cohort members were sampled while nominally healthy, although unrecorded immune exposures were likely present. The donor tested CMV seropositive, placing the donor among the 289 seropositive members of the cohort. Every donor gave a peripheral blood sample, and the peripheral blood mononuclear cells from that sample were used for TCR beta sequencing. The Qiagen DNeasy Blood Extraction Kit was used to extract genomic DNA from the blood cell samples. Sequences were obtained from PBMCs. This sequence originates from a woman in her forties in good health and CMV-seropositive.

The CDR3 is CASREQRPGNEQFF. The sequenced DNA is TGTGCCAGCAGGGAACAGCGGCCGGGCAATGAGCAGTTCTTC. The rearranged segments are TRBV6-6 and TRBJ2-1; TRBD2 could be the D gene, as 5 bases match. CDR1 and CDR2 are drawn from the germline V gene (reference sequence): MNHNY, SVGAGI. Trimming takes 6 bases from V and 6 bases from J, and the germline ends sit 15 bases apart. There are 14 amino acids in the CDR3, from cysteine to phenylalanine inclusive. The read is trimmed to its CDR3 DNA, 42 bases read in frame from base 1.